This TCR beta chain appears in the sequencing data of a study of human CD8 memory T cell subsets. Study results and limitations: When diversity was estimated with Chao1, stem-like memory T cells appeared more diverse than precursor exhausted T cells.

Germline V CDR1 and CDR2: SEHNR, FQNEAQ (reference sequence). The CDR3 extends over 15 amino acids. UMI-labeled 5' RACE was used to make TCR beta libraries. TCRdb reprocessed the 5' RACE reads; each CDR3 protein has one entry and no DNA is given. The data show around 10,000 distinct CDR3 sequences, and the top ten clones hold less than 25%. For stem-like memory CD8+ T cells (TSTEM), the phenotype was CCR7+ PD-1- TIGIT-. Comment on this clonotype: What it recognizes is unknown.

This clonotype was sampled from a human donor in good health. The chain uses TRBV7-9 and TRBJ2-7; TCRdb lists TRBD2, though no DNA is available to test this call. The sample was CD8+ stem-like memory T cells (TSCM and TCM) sorted from PBMCs. Noted subset: stem-like memory CD8 T cells (TSTEM), CCR7+ PD-1- TIGIT-. The CDR3 reads CASSPGLAGVYEQYF.